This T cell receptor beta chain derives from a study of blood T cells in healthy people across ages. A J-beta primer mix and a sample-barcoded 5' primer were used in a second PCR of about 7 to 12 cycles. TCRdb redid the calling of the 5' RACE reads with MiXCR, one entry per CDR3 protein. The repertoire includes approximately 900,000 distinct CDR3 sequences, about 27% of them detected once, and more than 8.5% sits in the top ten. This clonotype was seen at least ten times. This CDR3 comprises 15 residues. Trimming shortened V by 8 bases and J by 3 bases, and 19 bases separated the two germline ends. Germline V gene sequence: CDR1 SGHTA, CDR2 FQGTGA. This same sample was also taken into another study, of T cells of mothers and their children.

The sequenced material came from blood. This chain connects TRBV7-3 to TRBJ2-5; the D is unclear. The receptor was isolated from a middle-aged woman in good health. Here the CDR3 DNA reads TGTGCCAGCTCCCTTTTTCAAGGGCGGAAAGAGACCCAGTACTTC. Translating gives CASSLFQGRKETQYF.